These 27 T cell receptor beta chains came from one sample sequenced in a study of blood T cell repertoires in COVID-19. Profiling relied on immunoSEQ multiplex PCR, and the TCRdb table lists in-frame clones only, not all of them. Seen here are some 130,000 clones, roughly 79% observed once, and the top ten hold over 7.5%. Sequencing used peripheral blood. All receptors derive from an older woman with active or convalescent COVID-19.

This sequence joins TRBV5-1 and TRBJ2-7; possible D gene TRBD2, 7 bases. Germline loops: CDR1 SGHRS, CDR2 YFSETQ. The V and J ends lost 0 bases and 3 bases respectively, with 10 bases between them. This CDR3 spans 14 amino acids. The CDR3 DNA follows: TGCGCCAGCAGCTTGGCAGGGGAGGGCTACGAGCAGTACTTC. Its protein product is CASSLAGEGYEQYF.

The chain joins TRBV19 to TRBJ2-1, with D perhaps matching TRBD1 (7 bases). This CDR3 is built from 17 residues. Between the trimmed V and J ends, which lost 4 bases and 13 bases, there was a span of 29 bases. Germline V gives CDR1 LNHDA, CDR2 SQIVND (reference sequence). CDR3 residues: CASSSIPGAGGTSGQFF. For the CDR3, the DNA is TGTGCCAGTAGTAGTATACCCGGGGCAGGGGGGACCTCCGGTCAGTTCTTC.

This chain uses TRBV25-1 with TRBJ2-2, with D possibly being TRBD2 (6 bases). CDR1 MGHDK and CDR2 SYGVNS come from the germline V gene. This CDR3 is built from 16 residues. Trimming cost V 1 base and J 0 bases, with 9 bases left between them. CDR3 DNA: TGTGCCAGCAGTGAATTGGGGAGGACGAACACCGGGGAGCTGTTTTTT. Translating it yields CASSELGRTNTGELFF.

As to this clone: One junction end disagrees with the germline gene, perhaps due to a read error. The chain uses TRBV28 and TRBJ1-2; TRBD1 might be the D (5 bases). Germline-derived CDR1 and CDR2 are MDHEN and SYDVKM. The CDR3 loop spans 15 amino acids. The CDR3 is CASSQLLGGSDGYTF. DNA of the CDR3: TGTGCCAGCAGTCAACTCCTGGGGGGATCCGATGGCTACACCTTT.

This clone was picked up one time. The rearrangement joins TRBV7-2 to TRBJ1-5; maybe TRBD1 (5 bases). The V and J ends lost 0 bases and 6 bases respectively, with 9 bases between them. This CDR3 contains 14 residues. Germline CDR1 reads SGHTA; CDR2 reads FQGNSA. CDR3 coding DNA: TGTGCCAGCAGCTTAGCCTCGCAGGGTCAGCCCCAGCATTTT. As protein: CASSLASQGQPQHF.

The rearrangement uses TRBV2 and TRBJ2-5, with D possibly being TRBD2 (5 bases). The CDR3 runs 14 residues. The germline gives CDR1 SNHLY, CDR2 FYNNEI. Between the trimmed V and J ends, which lost 3 bases and 7 bases, there was a span of 15 bases. The CDR3 region is CASSDVMGEGTQYF. CDR3 nucleotides: TGTGCCAGCAGTGATGTTATGGGCGAGGGGACCCAGTACTTC.

J is TRBJ1-4 and V is TRBV19; 8 bases are a match to TRBD1. Germline values: CDR1 LNHDA, CDR2 SQIVND (reference sequence). There are 14 residues in the CDR3. Trimming cost V 5 bases and J 5 bases; bases outside gene matches: 4. The CDR3 reads CASSRTGLNEKLFF. The CDR3 coding sequence is TGTGCCAGTAGTCGGACAGGGTTGAATGAAAAACTGTTTTTT.

The chain recombines TRBV5-1 with TRBJ2-5; D gene uncertain. Germline CDR1 SGHRS, CDR2 YFSETQ. V dropped 0 bases and J dropped 1 base, with 10 bases sitting between them. This CDR3 contains 15 residues. CDR3 in DNA: TGCGCCAGCAGCTTGGTTTCAACCGGCCAAGAGACCCAGTACTTC. This gives the protein CASSLVSTGQETQYF.

The chain combines TRBV6-1 with TRBJ2-5; possible D gene TRBD2, 5 bases. This CDR3 spans 15 amino acids. V lost 1 base, J lost 7 bases, and 16 bases lay in between. Germline CDR1 is MNHNS and CDR2 is SASEGT. The DNA of the CDR3 is TGTGCCAGCAGTGAAGGTCCCGGGAAATCACGGACCCAGTACTTC. Its translation is CASSEGPGKSRTQYF.

As regards this clone: The limits of the CDR3 on the DNA are not certain, so only TCRdb's listed CDR3 is given. The chain employs TRBV28 and TRBJ2-3; the table's D call, TRBD2, was not checked against the DNA. 13 amino acids form the CDR3, both terminal residues included. The germline V gene has CDR1 MDHEN and CDR2 SYDVKM. This CDR3 is CASSSGGTDTQYF.

The CDR3 bases are TGTGCCAGTAGCCCCCGGGCAGGGTCGGGTGGCTACACCTTC. Translated: CASSPRAGSGGYTF. The chain links TRBV19 to TRBJ1-2; TRBD1 is a possible D gene (5 bases). From germline, CDR1 is LNHDA and CDR2 SQIVND (reference sequence). Trimming removed 6 bases at V and 7 bases at J, with 18 bases between. The CDR3 is made up of 14 amino acids.

Here the CDR3 DNA reads TGCAGCGTTTCCCGGACTAGCGGGATCTACAATGAGCAGTTCTTC. Amino acids: CSVSRTSGIYNEQFF. The genes are TRBV29-1 and TRBJ2-1, with 12 nucleotides matching TRBD2. The germline gives CDR1 SQVTM, CDR2 ANQGSEA. The CDR3 covers 15 residues. V gave up 5 bases and J gave up 3 bases; unmatched junction bases: 5.

V is TRBV19 and J is TRBJ1-6; 10 positions match TRBD1. Trimming removed 4 bases from V and 7 bases from J; junction bases left unmatched: 4. CDR3 length equals 15 residues. Germline V lookup: CDR1 LNHDA, CDR2 SQIVND (reference sequence). CDR3 amino acids: CASSRPGQGNSPLHF. The CDR3, as DNA: TGTGCCAGTAGTAGACCGGGACAGGGGAATTCACCCCTCCACTTT.

The chain combines TRBV27 with TRBJ1-2, with a tentative D call TRBD1 (5 bases). Germline lookup yields CDR1 MNHEY and CDR2 SMNVEV (reference sequence). This CDR3 comprises 13 residues. The V end was cut by 1 base, the J end by 6 bases, with 9 bases between. CDR3 region: CASSLLGGNGYTF. In DNA form, the CDR3 reads TGTGCCAGCAGTTTATTGGGGGGGAATGGCTACACCTTC.

V usage is TRBV6-6 and J usage is TRBJ1-6; D may be TRBD1 (5 bases). Trimming cost V 3 bases and J 4 bases, with 13 bases left between them. Germline CDR1 and CDR2: MNHNY and SVGAGI (reference sequence). The CDR3 is made up of 16 amino acids. The chain's CDR3 is CASSYETEGYNSPLHF. In DNA form, the CDR3 reads TGTGCCAGCAGTTATGAGACAGAAGGGTATAATTCACCCCTCCACTTT.

This clone was found many times. This chain connects TRBV10-3 to TRBJ2-3; D gene unclear. This CDR3 spans 13 amino acids. Per germline, CDR1 ENHRY and CDR2 SYGVKD. V was shortened by 4 bases and J by 4 bases, with 9 bases between the two germline ends. This chain's CDR3 is CAISVVSADTQYF. As DNA, the CDR3 is TGTGCCATCAGTGTTGTCTCAGCAGATACGCAGTATTTT.

V and J are TRBV30 and TRBJ1-6; 7 positions match TRBD1. CDR1 and CDR2 (germline): GTSNPN, SVGIG (reference sequence). Germline trimming cut 2 bases from V and 9 bases from J; bases unmatched to any gene: 10. The CDR3 is 15 amino acids. The CDR3 DNA reads TGTGCCTGGAGTCTAACCGGGACAGACAGTTCACCCCTCCACTTT. Translating gives CAWSLTGTDSSPLHF.

The V gene is TRBV28, the J gene TRBJ1-5; D unresolved. Germline-derived CDR1 and CDR2 are MDHEN and SYDVKM. V was cut by 5 bases and J by 5 bases, with 13 bases left in between. CDR3 length: 14 amino acids. CDR3 loop: CASSTTSSDQPQHF. In nucleotides, the CDR3 is TGTGCCAGCAGTACGACTTCGTCAGATCAGCCCCAGCATTTT.

The chain couples TRBV4-2 to TRBJ2-5; D might be TRBD1 (5 bases). Trimming left V 0 bases short and J 4 bases short, with 6 bases between. CDR3 length: 13 residues. The V gene's germline CDR1 is LGHNA and CDR2 YNFKEQ. CDR3 region: CASSQEGRETQYF. In nucleotides, the CDR3 is TGTGCCAGCAGCCAAGAGGGGCGAGAGACCCAGTACTTC.

Notes on this clone: Distinct nucleotide sequences in the sample also encode this CDR3. This sequence joins TRBV28 and TRBJ1-1; 7 nucleotides line up with TRBD1. CDR1 is MDHEN and CDR2 is SYDVKM in the germline V gene. This CDR3 spans 13 amino acids. V lost 3 bases to trimming and J lost 4 bases; unmatched junction nucleotides: 2. The CDR3 spells CASSLQGGTEAFF. DNA for the CDR3: TGTGCCAGCAGTTTGCAGGGGGGCACTGAAGCTTTCTTT.

The chain employs TRBV20-1 and TRBJ2-2, with 10 positions matching TRBD1. There are 11 residues in the CDR3. Germline V gene lookup returns CDR1 DFQATT and CDR2 SNEGSKA (reference sequence). V shed 6 bases and J 14 bases; nucleotides not matched to a gene: 6. CDR3 coding DNA: TGCAGTGCACTCCGGGACAGGGGTCTGTTTTTT. Its protein is CSALRDRGLFF.

The chain has TRBV7-9 and TRBJ1-2; D unresolved. There are 12 residues in the CDR3. Germline V gene lookup returns CDR1 SEHNR and CDR2 FQNEAQ (reference sequence). Trimming removed 4 bases at V and 4 bases at J, with 7 bases between. In nucleotides, the CDR3 is TGTGCCAGCAGCTCAGAAATCTATGGCTACACCTTC. It specifies CASSSEIYGYTF.

The chain carries TRBV11-2 and TRBJ1-2, with 8 bases lining up with TRBD1. The germline CDR1 and CDR2 sequences are SGHAT and FQNNGV. V was pared by 0 bases and J by 7 bases, with 4 bases of the junction left unmatched. The length of the CDR3 is 14 residues. For the CDR3, the DNA is TGTGCCAGCAGCTTAGAGGCAGGGGGCAGTGGCTACACCTTC. Translation gives CASSLEAGGSGYTF.

The chain recombines TRBV19 with TRBJ1-5; no definite D call. The V gene's germline CDR1 is LNHDA and CDR2 SQIVND (reference sequence). The V end was cut by 7 bases, the J end by 5 bases, with 18 bases between. CDR3 size: 15 residues. CDR3 sequence reads: CASTPVDGPYQPQHF. DNA of the CDR3: TGTGCCAGTACCCCGGTGGATGGGCCCTATCAGCCCCAGCATTTT.

This clone was recorded only once. The chain couples TRBV3-1 (or the pseudogene TRBV3-2) to TRBJ2-1; no clear D. V gave up 1 base and J gave up 7 bases, with 2 bases separating them. The CDR3 contains 11 residues. Germline CDR1 is LGHDT and CDR2 is YNNKEL (reference sequence). The CDR3 loop reads CASSQANEQFF. CDR3 bases: TGTGCCAGCAGCCAAGCTAATGAGCAGTTCTTC.

The chain joins TRBV19 to TRBJ2-5; TRBD1 matches at 8 bases. The CDR3 covers 14 residues. Germline V gene sequence: CDR1 LNHDA, CDR2 SQIVND (reference sequence). Trimming removed 3 bases from V and 7 bases from J; junction bases left unmatched: 7. The CDR3 nucleotides read TGTGCCAGTAGTATTCCTGGGACAGGAGGGACCCAGTACTTC. Protein sequence: CASSIPGTGGTQYF.

In its sample, this clone was seen a few times. This sequence joins TRBV7-2 and TRBJ1-1; tentatively, D is TRBD1 (6 bases). V lost 5 bases to trimming and J lost 4 bases, with 17 bases between them. Germline lookup yields CDR1 SGHTA and CDR2 FQGNSA. This CDR3 is built from 15 residues. CDR3 sequence reads: CASSDTGQSGTEAFF. The CDR3 DNA reads as TGTGCCAGCAGCGACACAGGGCAGTCAGGCACTGAAGCTTTCTTT.